A selection of T cell receptor beta chains follows, all from one sample in a study of HIV-infected patients and healthy controls. TCRdb passed the 5' RACE reads through MiXCR, listing each CDR3 protein once. The table includes fewer than 20,000 distinct CDR3 sequences, approximately 7.7% detected once. The sample consisted of blood, taken during antiretroviral therapy. Source of these receptors: an adult with HIV infection. The CDR3 runs from the conserved cysteine through the conserved F or W. A D gene is named only where the DNA matches it firmly. Size is omitted from some rows. Given values are once, few, many or a class for expanded clones.

abundance,j_gene,d_gene,v_gene,CDR3aa,CDR3nt
-,TRBJ2-1,-,TRBV6-5,CASRDRNEQFF,TGTGCCAGCAGAGATAGGAATGAGCAGTTCTTC
many,TRBJ2-1,-,TRBV7-2,CASSLEGSYNEQFF,TGTGCCAGCAGCTTAGAGGGGTCCTACAATGAGCAGTTCTTC
many,TRBJ1-1,-,TRBV12-3/TRBV12-4,CASSLRQTEAFF,TGTGCCAGCAGTCTCCGACAGACTGAAGCTTTCTTT
few,TRBJ1-1,-,TRBV24-1,CATSDPSAGAEAFF,TGTGCCACCAGTGACCCTTCTGCCGGGGCTGAAGCTTTCTTT
many,TRBJ1-1,-,TRBV28,CASSLNLDAEAFF,TGTGCCAGCAGTTTGAATCTGGATGCTGAAGCTTTCTTT
medium-sized,TRBJ1-2,-,TRBV14,CASSQDLEAANYGYTF,TGTGCCAGCAGCCAAGATTTAGAGGCGGCTAACTATGGCTACACCTTC
many,TRBJ2-1,TRBD2,TRBV19,CASSMTSANNEQFF,TGTGCCAGTAGTATGACTAGCGCCAACAATGAGCAGTTCTTC
many,TRBJ2-5,-,TRBV3-1,CASSQVWGTETQYF,TGTGCCAGCAGCCAAGTTTGGGGAACCGAGACCCAGTACTTC
many,TRBJ1-2,-,TRBV15,CATSLAGANYGYTF,TGTGCCACCAGCTTGGCAGGGGCTAACTATGGCTACACCTTC
many,TRBJ2-7,-,TRBV11-2,CASSPWGYEQYF,TGTGCCAGCAGTCCATGGGGGTACGAGCAGTACTTC
many,TRBJ2-2,TRBD2,TRBV3-1,CASSQEGLAGVGTGELFF,TGTGCCAGCAGCCAAGAGGGACTAGCGGGAGTGGGCACCGGGGAGCTGTTTTTT
many,TRBJ2-1,-,TRBV3-1,CASSQGDDPLYNEQFF,TGTGCCAGCAGCCAAGGAGACGATCCTCTTTACAATGAGCAGTTCTTC
many,TRBJ1-5,-,TRBV19,CASIPGPPGGQPQHF,TGTGCCAGTATCCCCGGGCCACCTGGGGGTCAGCCCCAGCATTTT
many,TRBJ2-7,-,TRBV15,CATSLLEAYEQYF,TGTGCCACCAGCCTTCTAGAGGCCTACGAGCAGTACTTC
many,TRBJ2-1,TRBD2,TRBV9,CASSVGTSDGEQFF,TGTGCCAGCAGCGTTGGGACTAGCGATGGTGAGCAGTTCTTC
medium-sized,TRBJ1-1,-,TRBV6-6,CASSYDGTEAFF,TGTGCCAGCAGTTATGATGGGACTGAAGCTTTCTTT
many,TRBJ2-7,-,TRBV2,CASLYGTQTREQYF,TGTGCCAGCCTTTACGGGACTCAAACTCGCGAGCAGTACTTC
many,TRBJ2-2,-,TRBV6-5,CASSYSGQGGTGELFF,TGTGCCAGCAGTTACTCAGGGCAGGGCGGGACCGGGGAGCTGTTTTTT
many,TRBJ2-5,TRBD1,TRBV12-3/TRBV12-4,CATRTGLQETQYF,TGTGCCACCCGGACAGGACTGCAAGAGACCCAGTACTTC
many,TRBJ1-1,-,TRBV20-1,CSARERDTEAFF,TGCAGTGCTAGAGAACGTGACACTGAAGCTTTCTTT
-,TRBJ2-1,TRBD2,TRBV19,CASSHGTNNEQFF,TGTGCCAGTAGTCACGGGACTAACAATGAGCAGTTCTTC
many,TRBJ2-1,TRBD2,TRBV7-2,CASSLRDYYNEQFF,TGTGCCAGCAGCTTACGGGACTACTACAATGAGCAGTTCTTC
many,TRBJ1-4,-,TRBV7-9,CASSLRGDEKLFF,TGTGCCAGCAGCTTAAGGGGGGATGAAAAACTGTTTTTT
many,TRBJ1-1,TRBD1,TRBV29-1,CSGGQGGTEAFF,TGCAGCGGGGGACAGGGGGGAACTGAAGCTTTCTTT
medium-sized,TRBJ2-1,TRBD2,TRBV7-9,CASSRGLAGRSYNEQFF,TGTGCCAGCAGCCGAGGACTAGCGGGGCGCTCCTACAATGAGCAGTTCTTC
few,TRBJ2-3,TRBD1,TRBV6-2/TRBV6-3,CASSHRDRAGDTQYF,TGTGCCAGCAGCCACCGGGACAGGGCGGGAGATACGCAGTATTTT
many,TRBJ2-3,TRBD2,TRBV7-3,CASSLLGGGTDTQYF,TGTGCCAGCAGCTTATTGGGGGGGGGCACAGATACGCAGTATTTT
many,TRBJ1-1,TRBD1,TRBV6-5,CASSRGGTANTEAFF,TGTGCCAGCAGCCGCGGCGGGACAGCGAACACTGAAGCTTTCTTT
once,TRBJ2-2,-,TRBV6-4,CASSDGTNTGELFF,TGTGCCAGCAGTGACGGGACTAACACCGGGGAGCTGTTTTTT
-,TRBJ2-5,-,TRBV27,CASRRSGTFQETQYF,TGTGCCAGCAGAAGGTCCGGGACTTTCCAAGAGACCCAGTACTTC
many,TRBJ2-1,TRBD2,TRBV3-1,CASSLSGGPDEQFF,TGTGCCAGCAGCCTTAGCGGGGGACCGGATGAGCAGTTCTTC
many,TRBJ2-3,-,TRBV6-5,CASGGVVTTDTQYF,TGTGCCAGCGGGGGAGTGGTAACCACAGATACGCAGTATTTT
many,TRBJ1-1,TRBD1,TRBV28,CASSGTAYMFMNTEAFF,TGTGCCAGCTCGGGGACAGCCTATATGTTTATGAACACTGAAGCTTTCTTT
many,TRBJ1-1,TRBD1,TRBV5-6,CASSFMDRKNTEAFF,TGTGCCAGCAGCTTTATGGACAGGAAAAACACTGAAGCTTTCTTT
many,TRBJ1-4,TRBD1,TRBV2,CASARDRGSGSEKLFF,TGTGCCAGCGCCCGGGACAGGGGATCTGGCAGTGAAAAACTGTTTTTT
many,TRBJ2-3,TRBD1,TRBV6-5,CASSRGQGGADTQYF,TGTGCCAGCAGCCGGGGACAGGGGGGAGCAGATACGCAGTATTTT
many,TRBJ2-2,-,TRBV6-5,CASSYSLGQIYTGELFF,TGTGCCAGCAGTTACTCACTAGGACAGATTTACACCGGGGAGCTGTTTTTT
many,TRBJ2-7,-,TRBV19,CASSISARSSYEQYF,TGTGCCAGTAGTATATCCGCGCGGAGCTCCTACGAGCAGTACTTC
many,TRBJ1-1,-,TRBV6-2/TRBV6-3,CASSYSGHLITEAFF,TGTGCCAGCAGTTACTCGGGACACCTTATCACTGAAGCTTTCTTT
-,TRBJ2-7,TRBD1,TRBV5-1,CASRISGTGAYEQYF,TGCGCCAGCAGAATCTCCGGGACAGGGGCCTACGAGCAGTACTTC
medium-sized,TRBJ1-5,-,TRBV9,CASSVGSPPNQPQHF,TGTGCCAGCAGCGTTGGATCCCCTCCAAATCAGCCCCAGCATTTT
many,TRBJ1-2,TRBD1,TRBV4-1,CASSQGQGHIYGYTF,TGCGCCAGCAGCCAAGGACAGGGGCACATCTATGGCTACACCTTC
many,TRBJ1-4,-,TRBV9,CASSVGQVATNEKLFF,TGTGCCAGCAGCGTGGGGCAAGTTGCAACTAATGAAAAACTGTTTTTT
-,TRBJ2-7,-,TRBV10-3,CATEDRLSYEQYF,TGTGCCACGGAAGACAGGCTTTCCTACGAGCAGTACTTC
many,TRBJ2-7,-,TRBV4-1,CASSHMEFGNYEQYF,TGCGCCAGCAGCCATATGGAGTTTGGGAACTACGAGCAGTACTTC